This TCR beta chain was sequenced during a study of T cells in women clearing cervical HPV infection. Germline values: CDR1 SGHRS, CDR2 YFSETQ. With V trimmed by 4 bases and J by 5 bases, 10 bases remained unmatched. The CDR3 totals 15 residues. Sequenced by immunoSEQ multiplex PCR; TCRdb stores in-frame clones only, minus some. The listing records more than 30,000 clones. As to this clone: The read stops 3 residues short of the end of the CDR3; the missing end is completed from the germline J gene.

Specimen: blood buffy coat. The clonotype comes from a woman aged 18 to 75 with a cervical HPV16 infection that either progressed to CIN3+ or cleared (not recorded which). The chain recombines TRBV5-1 with TRBJ1-1; 8 bases fit TRBD1. The CDR3 sequence is CASSIGQGGRTEAFF. Partial CDR3 DNA: TGCGCCAGCAGCATAGGACAGGGCGGGAGAACTGAA.